The rows below give T cell receptor beta chains drawn from one sample of a study of T cell changes during pregnancy in multiple sclerosis. Libraries were prepared by immunoSEQ multiplex PCR; TCRdb keeps only in-frame clonotypes and omits some of them. The repertoire consists of around 50,000 clones, with roughly nine tenths occurring once and the leading ten covering 8% to 9.5%. Sample: CD8+ T cells from peripheral blood mononuclear cells, taken in the second trimester of pregnancy. These receptors were collected from a female donor with multiple sclerosis, enrolled in a pregnancy study. CDR3s include the opening cysteine and the closing phenylalanine or tryptophan. The D gene is left open where the match is weak. Size values are once, few and many counts, or a class for expanded clones, and some rows have none.

D gene: TRBD1
V gene: TRBV10-2
clone size: NA
J gene: TRBJ1-2
CDR3 DNA: TGCGCCAGCATGGGGACAGACAGAGCTCTTGTTCACACCTTC
CDR3 protein: CASMGTDRALVHTF

D gene: TRBD1
V gene: TRBV7-6
clone size: once
J gene: TRBJ2-2
CDR3 DNA: TGTGCCAGCAGCTTAGTTGGACAGGGGTGGACCGGGGAGCTGTTTTTT
CDR3 protein: CASSLVGQGWTGELFF

D gene: TRBD2
V gene: TRBV29-1
clone size: NA
J gene: TRBJ2-7
CDR3 DNA: TGCAGCGTGGATATGGGACTAGGGTGGCAGTACTTC
CDR3 protein: CSVDMGLGWQYF

D gene: NA
V gene: TRBV6-5
clone size: NA
J gene: TRBJ1-2
CDR3 DNA: TGTGCCAGCAGTTACTCGGAGGGGACTAACTATGGCTACACCTTC
CDR3 protein: CASSYSEGTNYGYTF

D gene: NA
V gene: TRBV15
clone size: NA
J gene: TRBJ2-7
CDR3 DNA: TGTGCCACCAGCAGAGATGAATACAGGTTCAGCTCCTACGAGCAGTACTTC
CDR3 protein: CATSRDEYRFSSYEQYF

D gene: TRBD1
V gene: TRBV7-7
clone size: NA
J gene: TRBJ1-1
CDR3 DNA: TGTGCTAGCAGCTCCCGGGACAGGGGACTGAACACTGAAGCTTTCTTT
CDR3 protein: CASSSRDRGLNTEAFF

D gene: NA
V gene: TRBV19
clone size: NA
J gene: TRBJ2-1
CDR3 DNA: TGTGCCAGTAGTATTGGGAGCTCCTACAATGAGCAGTTCTTC
CDR3 protein: CASSIGSSYNEQFF

D gene: TRBD1
V gene: TRBV23-1
clone size: NA
J gene: TRBJ1-2
CDR3 DNA: TGCGCCAGCAGTCAATCGCTGGACAGGGGAATCCCCTATGGCTACACCTTC
CDR3 protein: CASSQSLDRGIPYGYTF

D gene: NA
V gene: TRBV9
clone size: few
J gene: TRBJ2-7
CDR3 DNA: TGTGCCAGCAGCGTTCTAGGGGGACACCAGTACGAGCAGTACTTC
CDR3 protein: CASSVLGGHQYEQYF

D gene: TRBD1
V gene: TRBV29-1
clone size: NA
J gene: TRBJ2-1
CDR3 DNA: TGCAGCGTTGATAGGGGACAGGGGGCGAATGAGCAGTTCTTC
CDR3 protein: CSVDRGQGANEQFF

D gene: TRBD1
V gene: TRBV6-4
clone size: NA
J gene: TRBJ2-1
CDR3 DNA: TGTGCCAGCAGTGACCGAGACAGGGAAGAGCAGTTCTTC
CDR3 protein: CASSDRDREEQFF

D gene: NA
V gene: TRBV11-2
clone size: NA
J gene: TRBJ2-2
CDR3 DNA: TGTGCCAGCAGCTTAGTAAGTCGAGCACCGGAGCTGTTTTTT
CDR3 protein: CASSLVSRAPELFF

D gene: TRBD2
V gene: TRBV11-2
clone size: NA
J gene: TRBJ2-5
CDR3 DNA: TGTGCCAGCAGCAATGACGCCACTAGCGGACAAGAGACCCAGTACTTC
CDR3 protein: CASSNDATSGQETQYF

D gene: TRBD2
V gene: TRBV6-1
clone size: NA
J gene: TRBJ2-2
CDR3 DNA: TGTGCCAGCAGTGAAAGACGGGGGATATGGGAGGGTACCACCGGGGAGCTGTTTTTT
CDR3 protein: CASSERRGIWEGTTGELFF

D gene: NA
V gene: TRBV7-2
clone size: NA
J gene: TRBJ2-1
CDR3 DNA: TGTGCCAGCAGCTTTCCAGAGCAAGAGGGCAATGAGCAGTTCTTC
CDR3 protein: CASSFPEQEGNEQFF

D gene: NA
V gene: TRBV5-6
clone size: NA
J gene: TRBJ1-1
CDR3 DNA: TGTGCCAGCAGCTTAGATAACATGAACACTGAAGCTTTCTTT
CDR3 protein: CASSLDNMNTEAFF

D gene: TRBD1
V gene: TRBV27
clone size: NA
J gene: TRBJ1-4
CDR3 DNA: TGTGCCAGCAGTTTATCCCCGACAGGGTGGAATGAAAAACTGTTTTTT
CDR3 protein: CASSLSPTGWNEKLFF